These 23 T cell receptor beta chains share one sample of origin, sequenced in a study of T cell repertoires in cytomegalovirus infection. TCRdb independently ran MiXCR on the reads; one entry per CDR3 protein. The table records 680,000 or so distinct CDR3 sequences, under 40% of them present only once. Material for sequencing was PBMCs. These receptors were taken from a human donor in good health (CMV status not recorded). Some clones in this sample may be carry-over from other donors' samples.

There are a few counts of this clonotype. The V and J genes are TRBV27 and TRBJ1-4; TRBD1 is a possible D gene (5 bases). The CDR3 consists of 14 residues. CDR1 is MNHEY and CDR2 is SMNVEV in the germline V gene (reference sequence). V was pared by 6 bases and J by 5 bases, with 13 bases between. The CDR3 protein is CASRHNRDNEKLFF. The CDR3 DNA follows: TGTGCCAGCAGACACAACCGGGACAATGAAAAACTGTTTTTT.

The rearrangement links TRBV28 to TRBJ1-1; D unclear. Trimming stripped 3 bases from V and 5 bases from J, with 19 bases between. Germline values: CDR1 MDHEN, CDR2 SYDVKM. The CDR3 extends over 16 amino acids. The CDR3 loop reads CASSFPLHFLGTEAFF. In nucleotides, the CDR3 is TGTGCCAGCAGTTTCCCCTTACACTTCCTCGGGACTGAAGCTTTCTTT.

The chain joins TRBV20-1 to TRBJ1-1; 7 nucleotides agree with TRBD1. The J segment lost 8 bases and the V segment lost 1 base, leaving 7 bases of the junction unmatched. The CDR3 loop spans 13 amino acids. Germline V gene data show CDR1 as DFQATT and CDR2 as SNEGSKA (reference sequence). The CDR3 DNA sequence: TGCAGTGCTAGAGTAGGAGGGGACAGAGAAGCTTTCTTT. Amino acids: CSARVGGDREAFF.

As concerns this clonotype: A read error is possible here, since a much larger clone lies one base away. The DNA for the CDR3 is TGTGCCCGCAGTTACGTGGGGGAGACCGGGGAGCTGTTTTTT. Translating gives CARSYVGETGELFF. The chain has TRBV6-2 or TRBV6-3 and TRBJ2-2; D possibly matches TRBD1 or TRBD2 (5 bases each). Germline assignment: CDR1 MNHEY and CDR2 SVGEGT. The CDR3 extends over 14 amino acids.

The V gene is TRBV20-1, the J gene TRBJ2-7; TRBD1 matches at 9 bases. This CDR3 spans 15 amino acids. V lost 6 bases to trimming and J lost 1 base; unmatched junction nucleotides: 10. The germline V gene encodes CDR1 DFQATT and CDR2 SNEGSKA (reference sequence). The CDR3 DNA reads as TGCAGTGCAGCCCCGGGACAGGGAGGGTCCTACGAGCAGTACTTC. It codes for CSAAPGQGGSYEQYF.

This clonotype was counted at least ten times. This CDR3 reads CASSLNPPSGGETQYF. The CDR3 DNA reads TGTGCCAGCAGCTTAAATCCACCTAGCGGGGGGGAGACCCAGTACTTC. The genes are TRBV7-2 and TRBJ2-5, with TRBD2 matching over 11 bases. The CDR3 is made up of 16 amino acids. With V trimmed by 2 bases and J by 5 bases, 7 bases remained unmatched. CDR1 is SGHTA, CDR2 FQGNSA, per germline.

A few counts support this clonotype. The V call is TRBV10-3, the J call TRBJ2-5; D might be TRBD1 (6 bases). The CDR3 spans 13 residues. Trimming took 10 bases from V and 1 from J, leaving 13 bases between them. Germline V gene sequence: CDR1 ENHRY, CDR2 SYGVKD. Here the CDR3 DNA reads TGTGCCACAACTGGACAGAGCCAAGAGACCCAGTACTTC. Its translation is CATTGQSQETQYF.

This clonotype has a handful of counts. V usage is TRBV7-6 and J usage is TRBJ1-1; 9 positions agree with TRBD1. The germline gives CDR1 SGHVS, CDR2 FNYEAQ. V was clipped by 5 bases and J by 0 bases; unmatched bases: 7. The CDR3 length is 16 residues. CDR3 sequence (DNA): TGTGCCAGCAGCACCACAGGGGGCGCGATGAACACTGAAGCTTTCTTT. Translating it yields CASSTTGGAMNTEAFF.

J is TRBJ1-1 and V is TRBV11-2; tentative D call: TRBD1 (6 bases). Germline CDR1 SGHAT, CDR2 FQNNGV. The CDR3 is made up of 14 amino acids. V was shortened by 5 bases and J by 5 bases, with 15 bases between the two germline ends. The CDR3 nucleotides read TGTGCCAGCAGCCTAGTCCCACAGGGAACTGAAGCTTTCTTT. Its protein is CASSLVPQGTEAFF.

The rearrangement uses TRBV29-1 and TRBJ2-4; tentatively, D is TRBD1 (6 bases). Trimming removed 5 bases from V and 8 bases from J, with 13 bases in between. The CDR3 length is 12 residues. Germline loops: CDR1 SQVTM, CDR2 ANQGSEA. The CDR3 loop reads CSVSRGRDIQYF. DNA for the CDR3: TGCAGCGTTAGCAGGGGAAGAGACATTCAGTACTTC. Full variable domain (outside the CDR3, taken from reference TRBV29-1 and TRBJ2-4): SAVISQKPSRDICQRGTSLTIQCQVDSQVTMMFWYRQQPGQSLTLIATANQGSEATYESGFVIDKFPISRPNLTFSTLTVSNMSPEDSSIYLCSVSRGRDIQYFGAGTRLSVL.

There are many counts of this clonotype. The CDR3 sequence: CASSLFFTSPRETQYF. The CDR3 DNA sequence: TGTGCCAGCAGCTTATTCTTCACTAGCCCGAGGGAGACCCAGTACTTC. The chain joins TRBV7-2 to TRBJ2-5, with D possibly being TRBD2 (6 bases). There are 16 residues in the CDR3. Trimming removed 2 bases from V and 5 bases from J, with 18 bases in between. Germline assignment: CDR1 SGHTA and CDR2 FQGNSA.

The chain's CDR3 is CASSQDWQVRYGYTF. The CDR3 DNA reads as TGTGCCAGCAGCCAAGATTGGCAGGTGAGGTATGGCTACACCTTC. The V call is TRBV14, the J call TRBJ1-2, with D uncertain. Germline assignment: CDR1 SGHDN and CDR2 FVKESK. CDR3 length: 15 residues. Trimming pared 0 bases from V and 5 bases from J, leaving 13 bases between.

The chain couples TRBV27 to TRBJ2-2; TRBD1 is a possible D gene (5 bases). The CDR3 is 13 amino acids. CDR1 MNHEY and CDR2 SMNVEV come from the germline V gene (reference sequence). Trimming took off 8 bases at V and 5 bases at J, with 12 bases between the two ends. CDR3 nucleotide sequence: TGTGCCAGCCAAGGACGGACAACCGGGGAGCTGTTTTTT. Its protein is CASQGRTTGELFF.

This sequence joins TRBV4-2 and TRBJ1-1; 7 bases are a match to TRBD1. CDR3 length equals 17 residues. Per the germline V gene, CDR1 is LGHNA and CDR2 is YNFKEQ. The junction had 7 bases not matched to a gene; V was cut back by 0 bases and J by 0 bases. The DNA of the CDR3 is TGTGCCAGCAGCCAAGACCAGGGGGTAAACATGAACACTGAAGCTTTCTTT. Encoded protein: CASSQDQGVNMNTEAFF.

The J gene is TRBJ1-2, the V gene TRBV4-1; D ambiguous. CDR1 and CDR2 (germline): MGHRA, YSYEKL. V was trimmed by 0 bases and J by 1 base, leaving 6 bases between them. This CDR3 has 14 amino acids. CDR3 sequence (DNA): TGCGCCAGCAGCCAAGATCAGGTTAACTATGGCTACACCTTC. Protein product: CASSQDQVNYGYTF.

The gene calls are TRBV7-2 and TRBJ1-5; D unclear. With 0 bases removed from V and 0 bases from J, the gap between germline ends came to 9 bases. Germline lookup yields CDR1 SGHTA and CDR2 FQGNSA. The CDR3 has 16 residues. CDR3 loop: CASSLANSLSNQPQHF. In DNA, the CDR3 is TGTGCCAGCAGCTTAGCGAACAGCCTTAGCAATCAGCCCCAGCATTTT.

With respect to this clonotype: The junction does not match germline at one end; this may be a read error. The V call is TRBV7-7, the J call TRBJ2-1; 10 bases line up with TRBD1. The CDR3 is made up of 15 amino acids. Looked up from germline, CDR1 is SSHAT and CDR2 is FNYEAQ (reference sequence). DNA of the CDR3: TGTGCTAGCAGCCAGACAGGGGGCGCCTACAATGAGCAGTTCTTC. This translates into CASSQTGGAYNEQFF.

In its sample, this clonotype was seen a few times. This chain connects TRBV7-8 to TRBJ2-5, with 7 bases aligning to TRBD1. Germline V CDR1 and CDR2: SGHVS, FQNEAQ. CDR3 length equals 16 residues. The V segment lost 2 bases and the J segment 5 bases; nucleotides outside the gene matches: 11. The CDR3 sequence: CASSLTPTGSMETQYF. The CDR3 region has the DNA TGTGCCAGCAGCTTAACCCCGACAGGGTCGATGGAGACCCAGTACTTC. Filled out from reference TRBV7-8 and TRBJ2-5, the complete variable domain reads GAGVSQSPRYKVAKRGQDVALRCDPISGHVSLFWYQQALGQGPEFLTYFQNEAQLDKSGLPSDRFFAERPEGSVSTLKIQRTQQEDSAVYLCASSLTPTGSMETQYFGPGTRLLVL.

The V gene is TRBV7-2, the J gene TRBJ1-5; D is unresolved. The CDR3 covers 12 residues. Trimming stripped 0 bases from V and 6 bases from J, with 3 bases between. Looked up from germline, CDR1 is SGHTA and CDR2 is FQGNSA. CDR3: CASSLAFQPQHF. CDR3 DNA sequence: TGTGCCAGCAGCTTAGCGTTTCAGCCCCAGCATTTT.

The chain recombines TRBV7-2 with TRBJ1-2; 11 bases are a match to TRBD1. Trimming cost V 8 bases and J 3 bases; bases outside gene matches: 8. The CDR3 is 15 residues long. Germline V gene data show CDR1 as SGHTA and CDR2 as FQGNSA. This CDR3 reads CASRQRTGGDYGYTF. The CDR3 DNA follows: TGTGCCAGCCGCCAACGGACAGGGGGCGACTATGGCTACACCTTC.

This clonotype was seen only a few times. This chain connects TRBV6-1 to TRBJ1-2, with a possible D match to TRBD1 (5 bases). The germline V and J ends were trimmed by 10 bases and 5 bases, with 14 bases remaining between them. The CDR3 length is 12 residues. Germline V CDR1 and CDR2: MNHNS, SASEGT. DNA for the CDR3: TGTGCCACCGTTCCAGGGATATATGGCTACACCTTC. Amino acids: CATVPGIYGYTF.

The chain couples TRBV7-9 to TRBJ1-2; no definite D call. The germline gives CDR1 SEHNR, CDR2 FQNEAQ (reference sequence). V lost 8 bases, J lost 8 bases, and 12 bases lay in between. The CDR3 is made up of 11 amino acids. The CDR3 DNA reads TGTGCCAGCGGCGTCGGGGAGGGCTACACCTTC. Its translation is CASGVGEGYTF.

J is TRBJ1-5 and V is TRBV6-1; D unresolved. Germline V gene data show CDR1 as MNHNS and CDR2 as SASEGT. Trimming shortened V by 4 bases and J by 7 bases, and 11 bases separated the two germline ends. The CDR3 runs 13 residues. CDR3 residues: CASSVSGVQPQHF. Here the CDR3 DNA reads TGTGCCAGCAGTGTATCGGGTGTCCAGCCCCAGCATTTT.